Sequencing of this T cell receptor beta chain was carried out in a study of cytomegalovirus exposure and HLA in healthy donors. The CDR3 sequence is 16 residues long. V was pared by 0 bases and J by 4 bases, with 4 bases of the junction left unmatched. The germline gives CDR1 SGHRS, CDR2 YFSETQ. The primer mix had 60 Vbeta and 13 Jbeta primers. This table comes from immunoSEQ multiplex PCR, and its TCRdb copy is limited to in-frame clones, with some not included. In the table there are around 170,000 clones, roughly 77% of which are singletons. The clonotype originates from a woman aged 25 to 45 in good health and CMV-seronegative. The sample consisted of PBMCs. V is TRBV5-1 and J is TRBJ2-7; 13 nucleotides agree with TRBD2. This CDR3 is CASSLAILAGGYEQYF. CDR3 in DNA: TGCGCCAGCAGCTTGGCCATACTAGCGGGGGGGTACGAGCAGTACTTC.